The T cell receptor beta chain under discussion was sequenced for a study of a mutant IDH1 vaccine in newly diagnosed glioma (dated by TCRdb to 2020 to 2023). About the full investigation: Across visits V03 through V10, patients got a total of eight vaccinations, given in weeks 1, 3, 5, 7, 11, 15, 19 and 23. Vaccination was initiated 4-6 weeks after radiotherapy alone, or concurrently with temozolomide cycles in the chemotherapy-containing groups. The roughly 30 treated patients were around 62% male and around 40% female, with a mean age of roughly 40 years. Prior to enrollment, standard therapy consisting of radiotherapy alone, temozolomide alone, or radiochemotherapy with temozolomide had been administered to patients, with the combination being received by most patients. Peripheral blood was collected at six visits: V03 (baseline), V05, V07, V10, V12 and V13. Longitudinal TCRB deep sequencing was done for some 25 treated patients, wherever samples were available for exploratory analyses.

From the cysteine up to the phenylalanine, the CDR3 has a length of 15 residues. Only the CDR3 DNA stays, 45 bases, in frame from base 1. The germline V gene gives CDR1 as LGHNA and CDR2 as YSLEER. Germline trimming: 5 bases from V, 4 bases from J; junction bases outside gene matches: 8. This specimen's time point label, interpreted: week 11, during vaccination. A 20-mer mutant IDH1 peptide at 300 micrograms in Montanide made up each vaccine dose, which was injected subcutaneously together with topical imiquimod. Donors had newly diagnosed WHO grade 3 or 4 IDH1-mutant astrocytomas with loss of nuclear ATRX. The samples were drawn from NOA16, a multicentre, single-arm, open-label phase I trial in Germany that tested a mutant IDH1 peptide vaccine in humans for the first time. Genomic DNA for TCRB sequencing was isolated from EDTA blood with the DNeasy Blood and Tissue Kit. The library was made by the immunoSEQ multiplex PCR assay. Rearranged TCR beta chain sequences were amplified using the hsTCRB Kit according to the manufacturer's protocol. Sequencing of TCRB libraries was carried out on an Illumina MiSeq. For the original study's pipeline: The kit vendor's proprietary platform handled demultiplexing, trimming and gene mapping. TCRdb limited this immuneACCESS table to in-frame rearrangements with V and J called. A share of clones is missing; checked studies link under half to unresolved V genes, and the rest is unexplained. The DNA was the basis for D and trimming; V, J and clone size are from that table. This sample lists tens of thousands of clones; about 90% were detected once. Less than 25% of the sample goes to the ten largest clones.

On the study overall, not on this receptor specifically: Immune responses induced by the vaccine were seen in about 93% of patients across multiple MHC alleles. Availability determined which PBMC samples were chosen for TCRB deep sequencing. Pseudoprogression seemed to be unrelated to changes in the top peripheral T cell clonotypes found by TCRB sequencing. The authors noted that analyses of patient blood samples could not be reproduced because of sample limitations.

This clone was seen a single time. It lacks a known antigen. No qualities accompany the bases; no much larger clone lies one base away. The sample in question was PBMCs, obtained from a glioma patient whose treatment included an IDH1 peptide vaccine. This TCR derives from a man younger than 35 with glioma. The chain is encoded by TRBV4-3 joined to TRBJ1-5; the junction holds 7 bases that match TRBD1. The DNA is TGCGCCAGCAGCTACCGGGACAGACCGAATCAGCCCCAGCATTTT. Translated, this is CASSYRDRPNQPQHF.